This T cell receptor beta chain was captured in a study of T-cell reconstitution after alpha-beta-depleted transplantation in children. This clonotype has only a few counts. The CDR3 sequence is 13 residues long. V shed 3 bases and J shed 2 bases, with 11 bases lying between them. CDR1 is SQVTM, CDR2 ANQGSEA, per germline. Preparing the TCRbeta library involved the use of unique molecular identifiers. Each CDR3 protein is one row after TCRdb ran MiXCR on the PCR reads. The data show some 200,000 distinct CDR3 sequences, approximately 14% seen once. The clonotype originates from a human donor who donated a stem cell graft to a child with acute lymphoblastic leukemia. The material sequenced was PBMCs from the stem cell graft donor, taken from the stem cell graft. The chain employs TRBV29-1 and TRBJ2-7; D is undetermined. The CDR3 DNA is TGCAGCGTTGATGGGCGGCAAGCCTACGAGCAGTACTTC. This codes for CSVDGRQAYEQYF.